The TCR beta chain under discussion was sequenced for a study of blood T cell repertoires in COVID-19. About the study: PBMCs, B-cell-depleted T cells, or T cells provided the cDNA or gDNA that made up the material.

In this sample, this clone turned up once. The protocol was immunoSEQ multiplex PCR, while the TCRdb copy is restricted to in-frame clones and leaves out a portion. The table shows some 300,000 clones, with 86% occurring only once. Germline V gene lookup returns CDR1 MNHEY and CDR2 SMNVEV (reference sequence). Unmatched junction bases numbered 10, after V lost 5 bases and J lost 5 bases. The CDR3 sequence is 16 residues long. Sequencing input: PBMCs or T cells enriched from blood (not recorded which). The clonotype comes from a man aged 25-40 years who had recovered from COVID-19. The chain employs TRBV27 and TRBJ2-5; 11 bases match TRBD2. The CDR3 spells CASSNLLAGGLETQYF. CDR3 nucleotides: TGTGCCAGCAGTAATCTCCTAGCGGGAGGTTTGGAGACCCAGTACTTC.